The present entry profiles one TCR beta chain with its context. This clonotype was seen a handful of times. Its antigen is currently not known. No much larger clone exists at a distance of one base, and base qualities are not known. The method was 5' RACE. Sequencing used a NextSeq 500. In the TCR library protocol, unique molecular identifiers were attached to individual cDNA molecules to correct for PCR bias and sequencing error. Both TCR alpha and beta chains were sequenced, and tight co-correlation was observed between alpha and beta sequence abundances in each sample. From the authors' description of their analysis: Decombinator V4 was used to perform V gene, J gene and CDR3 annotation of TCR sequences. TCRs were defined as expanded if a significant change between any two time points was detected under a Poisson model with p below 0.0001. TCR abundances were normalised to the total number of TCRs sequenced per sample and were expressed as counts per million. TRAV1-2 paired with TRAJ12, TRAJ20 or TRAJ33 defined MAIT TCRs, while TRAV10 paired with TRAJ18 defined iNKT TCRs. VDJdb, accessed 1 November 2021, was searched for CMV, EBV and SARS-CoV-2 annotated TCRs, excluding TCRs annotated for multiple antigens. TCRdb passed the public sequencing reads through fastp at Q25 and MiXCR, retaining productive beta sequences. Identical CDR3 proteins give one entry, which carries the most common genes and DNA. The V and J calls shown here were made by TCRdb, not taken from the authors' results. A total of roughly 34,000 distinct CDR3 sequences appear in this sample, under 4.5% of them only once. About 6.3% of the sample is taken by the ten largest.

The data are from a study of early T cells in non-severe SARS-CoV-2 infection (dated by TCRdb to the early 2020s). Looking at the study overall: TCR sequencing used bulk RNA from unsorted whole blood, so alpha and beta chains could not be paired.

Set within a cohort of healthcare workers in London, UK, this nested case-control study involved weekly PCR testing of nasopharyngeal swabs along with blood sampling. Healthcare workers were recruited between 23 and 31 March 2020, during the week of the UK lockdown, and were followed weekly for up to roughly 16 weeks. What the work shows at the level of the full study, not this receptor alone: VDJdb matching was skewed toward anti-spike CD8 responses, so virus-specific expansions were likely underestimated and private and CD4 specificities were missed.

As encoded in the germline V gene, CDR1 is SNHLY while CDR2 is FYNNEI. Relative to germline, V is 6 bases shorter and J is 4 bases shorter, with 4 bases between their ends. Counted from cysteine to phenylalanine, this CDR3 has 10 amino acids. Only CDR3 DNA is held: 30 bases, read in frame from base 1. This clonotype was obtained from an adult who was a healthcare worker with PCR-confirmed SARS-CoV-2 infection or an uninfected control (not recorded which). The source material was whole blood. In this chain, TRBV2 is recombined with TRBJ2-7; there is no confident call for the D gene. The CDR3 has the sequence CASRIYEQYF. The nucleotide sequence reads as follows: TGTGCCAGCAGGATTTACGAGCAGTACTTC.